The T cell receptor (beta chain) under discussion was sequenced for a study of T cell responses to AZD1222 COVID-19 vaccine. The germline V gene has CDR1 KGHDR and CDR2 SFDVKD. Trimming shortened V by 1 base and J by 3 bases, and 7 bases separated the two germline ends. The CDR3 has 14 residues. Worth noting for this clone: Its specificity is not known.

Study observations and caveats: Seropositive AZD1222 recipients at baseline numbered only five or six. The study found Spike-specific TCR breadth and depth rose after two AZD1222 doses.

Here immunoSEQ multiplex PCR was the method, and the copy in TCRdb shows in-frame clones only, minus some. The sample carries over 150,000 clones, more than 75% recorded once. The chain couples TRBV24-1 to TRBJ2-3; D not certain. This TCR came from an adult in good health. The source was peripheral blood, collected on day 0 of AZD1222 vaccination. CDR3 nucleotide sequence: TGTGCCACCAGTGATTTAAGGAAAACAGATACGCAGTATTTT. It codes for CATSDLRKTDTQYF.